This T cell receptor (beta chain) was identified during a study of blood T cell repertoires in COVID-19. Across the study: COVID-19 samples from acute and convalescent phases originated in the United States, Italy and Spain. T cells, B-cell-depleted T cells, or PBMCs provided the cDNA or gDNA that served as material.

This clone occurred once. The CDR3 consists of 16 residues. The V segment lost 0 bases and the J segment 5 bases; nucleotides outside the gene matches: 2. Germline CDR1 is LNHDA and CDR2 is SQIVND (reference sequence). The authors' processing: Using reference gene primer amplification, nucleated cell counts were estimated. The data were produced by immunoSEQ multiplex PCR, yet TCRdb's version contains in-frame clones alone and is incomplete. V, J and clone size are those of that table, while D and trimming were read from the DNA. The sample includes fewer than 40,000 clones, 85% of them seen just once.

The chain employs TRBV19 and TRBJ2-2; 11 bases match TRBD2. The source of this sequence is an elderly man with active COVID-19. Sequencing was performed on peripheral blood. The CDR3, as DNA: TGTGCCAGTAGTATAGAACTAGCGGGGGTAACCGGGGAGCTGTTTTTT. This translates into CASSIELAGVTGELFF. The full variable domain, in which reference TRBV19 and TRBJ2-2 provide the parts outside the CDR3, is DGGITQSPKYLFRKEGQNVTLSCEQNLNHDAMYWYRQDPGQGLRLIYYSQIVNDFQKGDIAEGYSVSREKKESFPLTVTSAQKNPTAFYLCASSIELAGVTGELFFGEGSRLTVL.